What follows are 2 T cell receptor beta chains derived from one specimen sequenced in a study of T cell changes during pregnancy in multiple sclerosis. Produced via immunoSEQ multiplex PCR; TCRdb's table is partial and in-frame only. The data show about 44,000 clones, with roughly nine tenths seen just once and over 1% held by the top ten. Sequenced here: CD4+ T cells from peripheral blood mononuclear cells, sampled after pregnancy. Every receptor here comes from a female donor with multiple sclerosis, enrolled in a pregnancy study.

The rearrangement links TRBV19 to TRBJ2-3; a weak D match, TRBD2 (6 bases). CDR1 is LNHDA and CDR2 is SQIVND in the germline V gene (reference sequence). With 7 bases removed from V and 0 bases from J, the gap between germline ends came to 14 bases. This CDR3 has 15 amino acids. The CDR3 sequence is CASIDPGGSTDTQYF. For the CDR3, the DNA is TGTGCCAGTATTGATCCAGGAGGGAGCACAGATACGCAGTATTTT.

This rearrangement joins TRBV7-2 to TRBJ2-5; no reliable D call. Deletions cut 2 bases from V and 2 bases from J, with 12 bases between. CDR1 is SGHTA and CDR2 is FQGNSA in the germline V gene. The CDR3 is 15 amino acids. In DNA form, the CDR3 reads TGTGCCAGCAGCTTAAGTTCTACCCTTCAAGAGACCCAGTACTTC. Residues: CASSLSSTLQETQYF.